This TCR beta chain was sequenced during a study of blood T cell dynamics during melanoma immunotherapy. Noted time point: week 3, after first cycle of checkpoint inhibitor. V lost 3 bases and J 6 bases, leaving 18 bases between the germline ends. CDR1 is LNHNV, CDR2 YYDKDF, per germline (reference sequence). The length of the CDR3 is 15 residues. Every bulk PBMC sample received the same 350 ng of DNA. This table comes from immunoSEQ multiplex PCR, and its TCRdb copy is limited to in-frame clones, with some not included. The sample lists 8,000 or so clones, approximately 85% occurring once. This specimen consisted of blood, obtained from a patient treated with checkpoint blockade. The receptor was isolated from a human donor with melanoma. The chain combines TRBV15 with TRBJ2-7; weak D call: TRBD1 (6 bases). CDR3 sequence reads: CATSSPGSGDREQYF. Written as DNA, the CDR3 is TGTGCCACCAGCAGCCCTGGGTCAGGGGACCGCGAGCAGTACTTC. Looking up the rest from reference TRBV15 and TRBJ2-7 gives the full variable domain: DAMVIQNPRYQVTQFGKPVTLSCSQTLNHNVMYWYQQKSSQAPKLLFHYYDKDFNNEADTPDNFQSRRPNTSFCFLDIRSPGLGDTAMYLCATSSPGSGDREQYFGPGTRLTVT.